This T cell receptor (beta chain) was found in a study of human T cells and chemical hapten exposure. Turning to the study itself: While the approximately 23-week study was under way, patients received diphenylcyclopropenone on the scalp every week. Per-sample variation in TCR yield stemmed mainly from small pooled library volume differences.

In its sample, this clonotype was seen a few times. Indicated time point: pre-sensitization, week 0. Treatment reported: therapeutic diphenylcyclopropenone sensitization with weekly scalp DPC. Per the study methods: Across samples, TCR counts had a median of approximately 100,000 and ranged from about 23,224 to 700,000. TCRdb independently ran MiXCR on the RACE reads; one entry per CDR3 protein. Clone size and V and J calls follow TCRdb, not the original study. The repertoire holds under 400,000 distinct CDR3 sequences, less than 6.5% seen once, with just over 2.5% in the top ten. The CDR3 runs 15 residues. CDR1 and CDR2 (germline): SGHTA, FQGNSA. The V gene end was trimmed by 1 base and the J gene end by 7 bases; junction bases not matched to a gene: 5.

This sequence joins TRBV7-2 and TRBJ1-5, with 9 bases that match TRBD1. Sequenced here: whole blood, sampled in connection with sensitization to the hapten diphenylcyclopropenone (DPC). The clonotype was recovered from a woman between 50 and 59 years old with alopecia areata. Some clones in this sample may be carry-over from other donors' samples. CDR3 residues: CASSLGGTGSQPQHF. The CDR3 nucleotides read TGTGCCAGCAGCTTAGGTGGGACAGGGAGCCAGCCCCAGCATTTT.